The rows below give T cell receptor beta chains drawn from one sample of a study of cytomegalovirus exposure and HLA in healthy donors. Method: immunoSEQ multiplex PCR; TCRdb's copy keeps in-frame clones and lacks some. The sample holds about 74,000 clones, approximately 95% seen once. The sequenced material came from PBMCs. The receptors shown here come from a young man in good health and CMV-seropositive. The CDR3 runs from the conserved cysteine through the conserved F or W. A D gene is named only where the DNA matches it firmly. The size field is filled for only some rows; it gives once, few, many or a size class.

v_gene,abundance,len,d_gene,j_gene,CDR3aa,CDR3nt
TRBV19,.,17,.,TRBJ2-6,CASSMVPQDSGANVLTF,TGTGCCAGTAGTATGGTCCCACAGGACTCTGGGGCCAACGTCCTGACTTTC
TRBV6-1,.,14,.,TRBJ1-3,CASGPGSSGNTIYF,TGTGCCAGCGGCCCCGGGAGCTCTGGAAACACCATATATTTT
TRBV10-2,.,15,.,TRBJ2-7,CASRYGAGALYEQYF,TGCGCCAGCCGGTACGGGGCAGGGGCCCTATACGAGCAGTACTTC
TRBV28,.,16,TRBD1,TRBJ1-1,CASSPLSGTGKAEAFF,TGTGCCAGCAGTCCCCTTTCCGGGACAGGGAAGGCTGAAGCTTTCTTT
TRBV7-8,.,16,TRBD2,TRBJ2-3,CASSLRAAGVGDTQYF,TGTGCCAGCAGCTTAAGAGCAGCGGGAGTTGGAGATACGCAGTATTTT
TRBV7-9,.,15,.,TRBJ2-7,CASSLDPGKAYEQYF,TGTGCCAGCAGCTTAGACCCAGGGAAAGCCTACGAGCAGTACTTC
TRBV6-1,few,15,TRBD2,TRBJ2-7,CASSDRTSGSYEQYF,TGTGCCAGCAGTGATAGGACTAGCGGGTCCTACGAGCAGTACTTC
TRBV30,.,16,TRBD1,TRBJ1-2,CAWSVPGQGSSYGYTF,TGTGCCTGGAGTGTGCCAGGACAGGGGAGCTCCTATGGCTACACCTTC
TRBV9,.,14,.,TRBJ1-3,CASSVAGTGNTIYF,TGTGCCAGCAGCGTAGCAGGGACTGGAAACACCATATATTTT
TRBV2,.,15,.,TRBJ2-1,CASSETGFTYNEQFF,TGTGCCAGCAGTGAGACGGGGTTCACCTACAATGAGCAGTTCTTC
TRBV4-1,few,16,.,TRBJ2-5,CASSQGGGGPQETQYF,TGCGCCAGCAGCCAAGGTGGCGGCGGGCCCCAAGAGACCCAGTACTTC
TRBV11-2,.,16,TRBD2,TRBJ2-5,CASSPGLAGGWETQYF,TGTGCCAGCAGCCCGGGACTAGCGGGAGGATGGGAGACCCAGTACTTC
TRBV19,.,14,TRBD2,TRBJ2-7,CASSTGLADYEQYF,TGTGCCAGTAGTACGGGACTAGCGGACTACGAGCAGTACTTC
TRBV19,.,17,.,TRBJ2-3,CATTPGHSIPTSDTQYF,TGTGCCACCACCCCGGGACACTCAATACCCACTTCAGATACGCAGTATTTT
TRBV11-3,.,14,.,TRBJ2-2,CASSSRGGNGELFF,TGTGCCAGCAGCTCGAGAGGGGGTAACGGGGAGCTGTTTTTT
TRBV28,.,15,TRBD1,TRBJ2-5,CASSLEDRGQETQYF,TGTGCCAGCAGTTTGGAGGACAGGGGCCAAGAGACCCAGTACTTC
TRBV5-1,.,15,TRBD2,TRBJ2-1,CASSPGLAGGPEQFF,TGCGCCAGCAGCCCGGGACTAGCGGGAGGACCTGAGCAGTTCTTC
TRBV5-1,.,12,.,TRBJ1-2,CASSPQGHGYTF,TGCGCCAGCAGCCCGCAGGGCCATGGCTACACCTTC
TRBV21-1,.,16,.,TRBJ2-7,CASSKAPSTPANEQYF,TGTGCCAGCAGCAAAGCGCCTAGTACACCAGCTAACGAGCAGTACTTC
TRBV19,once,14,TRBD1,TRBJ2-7,CASSMGTGAYEQYF,TGTGCCAGTAGTATGGGGACAGGGGCATACGAGCAGTACTTC
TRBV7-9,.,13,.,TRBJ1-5,CAVGAGLNQPQHF,TGTGCCGTTGGGGCAGGCCTAAATCAGCCCCAGCATTTT
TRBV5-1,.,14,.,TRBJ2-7,CASSSRTDTYEQYF,TGCGCCAGCAGCTCCCGGACAGACACCTACGAGCAGTACTTC
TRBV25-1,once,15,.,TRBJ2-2,CATTPRNANTGELFF,TGTGCCACCACACCCCGTAACGCGAACACCGGGGAGCTGTTTTTT
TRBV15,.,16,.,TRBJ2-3,CATIAAEVREGVTQYF,TGTGCCACCATCGCAGCGGAGGTGAGGGAAGGAGTTACGCAGTATTTT
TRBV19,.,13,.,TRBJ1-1,CASSLSRSTEAFF,TGTGCCAGTAGTTTGTCGCGAAGCACTGAAGCTTTCTTT
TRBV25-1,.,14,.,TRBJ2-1,CASSGDMSYNEQFF,TGTGCCAGCAGTGGAGACATGTCATACAATGAGCAGTTCTTC
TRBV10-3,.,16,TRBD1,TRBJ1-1,CAISPGQGFLSGEAFF,TGTGCCATCAGTCCGGGACAGGGTTTTCTAAGTGGTGAAGCTTTCTTT
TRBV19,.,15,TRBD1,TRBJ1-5,CASKEGTGGYQPQHF,TGTGCCAGTAAGGAGGGGACAGGGGGCTATCAGCCCCAGCATTTT
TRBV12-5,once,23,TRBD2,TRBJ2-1,CASGLVLFSGLAGGERRYNEQFF,TGTGCTAGTGGTTTGGTACTATTTTCGGGACTAGCGGGGGGAGAACGAAGGTACAATGAGCAGTTCTTC
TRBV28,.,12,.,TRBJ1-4,CASSWLGEKLFF,TGTGCCAGCAGCTGGCTAGGTGAAAAACTGTTTTTT
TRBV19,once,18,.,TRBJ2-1,CASSIDFDFRSSYNEQFF,TGTGCCAGTAGTATAGACTTTGACTTCCGGAGCTCCTACAATGAGCAGTTCTTC
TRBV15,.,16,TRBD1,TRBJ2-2,CATSGRTGRRAGELFF,TGTGCCACCAGCGGCAGGACAGGAAGGAGAGCCGGGGAGCTGTTTTTT
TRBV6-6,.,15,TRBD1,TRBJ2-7,CASSRKPGQGNEQYF,TGTGCCAGCAGTCGCAAACCGGGACAGGGAAACGAGCAGTACTTC
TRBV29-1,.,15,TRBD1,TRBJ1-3,CSVEKTGVSGNTIYF,TGCAGCGTTGAAAAGACAGGGGTCTCTGGAAACACCATATATTTT
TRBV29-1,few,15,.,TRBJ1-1,CSVVTASTLNTEAFF,TGCAGCGTTGTGACAGCCTCAACTTTGAACACTGAAGCTTTCTTT
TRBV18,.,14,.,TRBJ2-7,CASSPLNRAGEQYF,TGTGCCAGCTCACCATTGAACAGGGCCGGTGAGCAGTACTTC
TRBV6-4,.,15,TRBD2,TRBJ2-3,CASSESSGGTDTQYF,TGTGCCAGCAGTGAGTCTAGCGGGGGCACAGATACGCAGTATTTT
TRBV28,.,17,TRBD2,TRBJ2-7,CASSFSSGSPFSYEQYF,TGTGCCAGCAGTTTTTCGAGCGGGAGCCCATTTTCCTACGAGCAGTACTTC
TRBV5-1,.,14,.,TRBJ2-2,CASRLETNTGELFF,TGCGCCAGCAGATTAGAAACGAACACCGGGGAGCTGTTTTTT
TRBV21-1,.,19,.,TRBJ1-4,CASSKKDRGHNATNEKLFF,TGTGCCAGCAGCAAAAAAGACAGGGGTCATAATGCAACTAATGAAAAACTGTTTTTT
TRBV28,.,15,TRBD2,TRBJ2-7,CASRPGLAGTYEQYF,TGTGCCAGCAGACCGGGACTAGCGGGCACCTACGAGCAGTACTTC
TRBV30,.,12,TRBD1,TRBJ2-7,CAWSRQGYEQYF,TGTGCCTGGAGTCGACAGGGCTACGAGCAGTACTTC
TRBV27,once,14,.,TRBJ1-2,CASSSKGANYGYTF,TGTGCCAGCAGTTCTAAGGGAGCCAACTATGGCTACACCTTC
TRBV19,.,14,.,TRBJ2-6,CASSQGTGANVLTF,TGTGCCAGTAGTCAGGGAACTGGGGCCAACGTCCTGACTTTC
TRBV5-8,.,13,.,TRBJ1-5,CASRPLSNQPQHF,TGTGCCAGCAGGCCGCTTAGTAATCAGCCCCAGCATTTT
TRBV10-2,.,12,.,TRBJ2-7,CASSEAGYEQYF,TGCGCCAGCAGTGAGGCAGGATACGAGCAGTACTTC
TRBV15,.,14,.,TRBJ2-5,CATSNPRVEETQYF,TGTGCCACCAGCAACCCACGGGTGGAGGAGACCCAGTACTTC
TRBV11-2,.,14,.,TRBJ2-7,CASSLVTGSHEQYF,TGTGCCAGCAGCTTAGTAACAGGGTCCCACGAGCAGTACTTC
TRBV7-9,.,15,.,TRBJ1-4,CASSPRSGGSEKLFF,TGTGCCAGCAGCCCGAGGAGTGGGGGGAGTGAAAAACTGTTTTTT
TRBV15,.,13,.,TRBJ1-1,CATSSNRQLEAFF,TGTGCCACCAGCTCTAATCGACAGCTTGAAGCTTTCTTT